The source of this T cell receptor beta chain is a study of blood T cell repertoires in COVID-19. The wider study: Acute-phase and convalescent COVID-19 samples originated in the United States, Italy and Spain.

Per the original methods: Estimated nucleated cell counts came from reference gene primer amplification. The assay was immunoSEQ multiplex PCR, and TCRdb's table has in-frame clones only and misses some. That table supplies the V and J calls and clone size; D and trimming were determined from the DNA. The sample consists of 250,000 or so clones, about four fifths of them appearing once. V trimming: 7 bases; J trimming: 3 bases; junction bases outside the gene matches: 16. The CDR3 consists of 17 residues. CDR1 is MDHEN, CDR2 SYDVKM, per germline. On this clone itself: A much bigger clone sits one base away, suggesting this may be a read error.

The sequence was collected from a woman in her sixties or seventies with acute or convalescent COVID-19. The material sequenced was peripheral blood. The rearrangement joins TRBV28 to TRBJ2-7; 9 nucleotides match TRBD1. As DNA, the CDR3 is TGTGCCAGCACCCCACCCCCGAGGACAGGGGTATTCTACGAGCAGTACTTC. Its protein product is CASTPPPRTGVFYEQYF.